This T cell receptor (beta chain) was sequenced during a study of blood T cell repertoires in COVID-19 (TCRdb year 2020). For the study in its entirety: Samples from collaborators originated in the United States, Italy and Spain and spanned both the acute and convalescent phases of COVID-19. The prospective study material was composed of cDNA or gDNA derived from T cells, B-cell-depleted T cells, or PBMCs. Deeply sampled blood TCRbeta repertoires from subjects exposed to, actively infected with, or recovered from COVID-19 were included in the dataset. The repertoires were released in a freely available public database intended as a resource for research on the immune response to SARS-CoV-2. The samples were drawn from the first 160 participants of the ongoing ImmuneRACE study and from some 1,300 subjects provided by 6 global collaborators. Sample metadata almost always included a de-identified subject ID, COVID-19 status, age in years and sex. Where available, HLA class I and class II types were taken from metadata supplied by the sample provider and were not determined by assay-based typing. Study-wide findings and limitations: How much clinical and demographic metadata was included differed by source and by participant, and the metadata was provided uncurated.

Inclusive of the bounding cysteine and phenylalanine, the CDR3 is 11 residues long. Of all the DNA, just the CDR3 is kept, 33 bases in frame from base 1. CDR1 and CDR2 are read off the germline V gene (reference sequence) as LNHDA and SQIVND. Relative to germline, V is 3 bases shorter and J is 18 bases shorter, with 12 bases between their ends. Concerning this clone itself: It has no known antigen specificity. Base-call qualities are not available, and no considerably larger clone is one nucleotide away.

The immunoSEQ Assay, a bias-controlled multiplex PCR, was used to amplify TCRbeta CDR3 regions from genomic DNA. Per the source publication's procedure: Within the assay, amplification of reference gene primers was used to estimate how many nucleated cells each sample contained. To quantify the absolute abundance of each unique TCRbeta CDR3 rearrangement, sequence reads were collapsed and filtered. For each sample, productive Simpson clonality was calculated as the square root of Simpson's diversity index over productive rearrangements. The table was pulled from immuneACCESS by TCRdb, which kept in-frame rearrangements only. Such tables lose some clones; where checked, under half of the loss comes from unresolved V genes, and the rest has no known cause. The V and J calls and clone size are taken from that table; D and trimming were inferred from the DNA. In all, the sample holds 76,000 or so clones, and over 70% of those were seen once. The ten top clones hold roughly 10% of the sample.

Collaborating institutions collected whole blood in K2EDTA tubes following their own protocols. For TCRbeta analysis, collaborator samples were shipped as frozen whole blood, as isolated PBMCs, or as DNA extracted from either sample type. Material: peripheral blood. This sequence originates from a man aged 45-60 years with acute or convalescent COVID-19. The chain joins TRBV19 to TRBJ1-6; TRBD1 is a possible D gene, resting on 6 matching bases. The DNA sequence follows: TGTGCCAGTAGTATGGGGGCCCAGCGCCACTTT. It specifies CASSMGAQRHF.